The rows below give T cell receptor beta chains drawn from one sample of a study of regulatory T cells in long-lasting Graves disease. One entry per CDR3 protein, called by TCRdb with MiXCR from the multiplex PCR reads. The sample has some 350,000 distinct CDR3 sequences; around 15% are singletons. Another study also made use of these data, one on T cells in Graves' hyperthyroidism and ophthalmopathy.

The sample was peripheral blood mononuclear cells (PBMCs), taken at new diagnosis, from a patient treated with antithyroid drugs. The receptors shown here come from a woman in her late teens or twenties with Graves disease. Each CDR3 is given with its conserved first and last residue. Fields, in order: CDR3 length, V gene, clone size, D gene, J gene, CDR3 protein, CDR3 DNA. A D gene is named only where the DNA matches it firmly. Only part of the rows carry a size: once, few, many, or a class if the clone is expanded.

>11|TRBV6-1|.|.|TRBJ2-7
CASSEYYEQYF
TGTGCCAGCAGCGAATACTACGAGCAGTACTTC
>10|TRBV11-2|many|.|TRBJ2-7
CASATYEQYF
TGTGCCAGCGCAACCTACGAGCAGTACTTC
>13|TRBV4-1|.|.|TRBJ2-5
CASSQIASETQYF
TGCGCCAGCAGCCAAATAGCCAGTGAGACCCAGTACTTC
>12|TRBV29-1|few|.|TRBJ2-7
CSVEVGFHEQYF
TGCAGCGTTGAAGTAGGGTTCCACGAGCAGTACTTC
>17|TRBV5-1|many|TRBD2|TRBJ2-7
CASSLESSGIGPYEQYF
TGCGCCAGCAGCTTGGAGTCTAGCGGGATTGGCCCCTACGAGCAGTACTTC
>10|TRBV29-1|.|.|TRBJ2-7
CSATGSEQYF
TGCAGCGCTACAGGGTCCGAGCAGTACTTC
>17|TRBV15|many|TRBD1|TRBJ2-5
CATSRVGQGPYQETQYF
TGTGCCACCAGCAGAGTGGGACAGGGACCGTACCAAGAGACCCAGTACTTC
>14|TRBV11-2|many|.|TRBJ1-5
CASSLEGTNQPQHF
TGTGCCAGCAGCTTAGAGGGCACCAATCAGCCCCAGCATTTT
>13|TRBV6-2/TRBV6-3|.|.|TRBJ1-1
CASGPTPNTEAFF
TGTGCCAGCGGTCCGACACCGAACACTGAAGCTTTCTTT
>14|TRBV5-1|many|TRBD1|TRBJ2-3
CASSLGTGRNTQYF
TGCGCCAGCAGCTTGGGGACAGGACGAAATACGCAGTATTTT
>14|TRBV12-3/TRBV12-4|few|.|TRBJ1-1
CASSFAGENAEAFF
TGTGCCAGCAGTTTCGCCGGAGAGAACGCTGAAGCTTTCTTT
>14|TRBV27|few|TRBD1|TRBJ2-1
CASSLYRGVDEQFF
TGTGCCAGCAGTTTATACAGGGGAGTGGATGAGCAGTTCTTC
>16|TRBV3-1|.|TRBD2|TRBJ2-2
CASSRRTSGGPGELFF
TGTGCCAGCAGCCGCAGGACTAGCGGGGGGCCCGGGGAGCTGTTTTTT
>14|TRBV7-2|few|.|TRBJ2-7
CASSSRVPQGEQYF
TGTGCCAGCAGCTCCCGGGTCCCCCAGGGAGAGCAGTACTTC
>15|TRBV11-2|few|.|TRBJ2-6
CASSGWPSGANVLTF
TGTGCCAGCAGTGGGTGGCCCTCTGGGGCCAACGTCCTGACTTTC
>14|TRBV27|many|TRBD2|TRBJ2-1
CASRIAGGHNEQFF
TGTGCCAGCAGAATAGCGGGGGGGCACAATGAGCAGTTCTTC
>16|TRBV29-1|many|TRBD1|TRBJ1-1
CSVEPGTGTANTEAFF
TGCAGCGTTGAACCGGGGACAGGGACGGCGAACACTGAAGCTTTCTTT
>13|TRBV30|.|.|TRBJ1-2
CAWSVQGNYRYTF
TGTGCCTGGAGTGTACAAGGCAACTATCGCTACACCTTC
>14|TRBV10-3|.|TRBD1|TRBJ2-7
CAISPGQTAYEQYF
TGTGCCATCAGTCCGGGACAGACCGCCTACGAGCAGTACTTC
>14|TRBV18|many|.|TRBJ2-7
CASSPTSESYEQYF
TGTGCCAGCTCACCGACATCTGAAAGCTACGAGCAGTACTTC
>13|TRBV5-1|many|.|TRBJ2-3
CASSSAITDTQYF
TGCGCCAGCAGCTCAGCGATTACAGATACGCAGTATTTT
>16|TRBV5-1|many|TRBD1|TRBJ2-2
CASSLDGQGPTGELFF
TGCGCCAGCAGCTTGGATGGACAGGGTCCCACCGGGGAGCTGTTTTTT
>16|TRBV25-1|.|.|TRBJ1-6
CASRETRGEGRSPLHF
TGTGCCAGCAGAGAAACCAGAGGAGAGGGTCGTTCACCCCTCCACTTT
>13|TRBV29-1|.|.|TRBJ1-2
CSGLREGPYGYTF
TGCAGCGGCCTAAGAGAGGGGCCCTATGGCTACACCTTC
>15|TRBV5-6|many|.|TRBJ2-1
CASSFGGFSYNEQFF
TGTGCCAGCAGCTTCGGAGGCTTCTCCTACAATGAGCAGTTCTTC
>15|TRBV19|.|.|TRBJ2-2
CASSTGNANTGELFF
TGTGCCAGTAGTACAGGTAACGCGAACACCGGGGAGCTGTTTTTT
>15|TRBV7-9|many|TRBD1|TRBJ2-3
CASSLVTGSTDTQYF
TGTGCCAGCAGCTTAGTGACAGGGTCCACAGATACGCAGTATTTT
>14|TRBV3-1|few|.|TRBJ2-5
CASSSAGYQETQYF
TGTGCCAGCAGCTCGGCGGGGTACCAAGAGACCCAGTACTTC
>13|TRBV20-1|.|.|TRBJ2-2
CSARTPMPGELFF
TGCAGTGCCCGGACCCCCATGCCCGGGGAGCTGTTTTTT
>14|TRBV9|.|.|TRBJ1-1
CASSVGNSGPEAFF
TGTGCCAGCAGCGTAGGGAATAGTGGTCCTGAAGCTTTCTTT
>14|TRBV5-1|few|.|TRBJ1-4
CASSSRGEREKLFF
TGCGCCAGCAGCTCCCGAGGGGAGAGGGAAAAACTGTTTTTT
>15|TRBV2|many|.|TRBJ1-5
CASQERRTSNQPQHF
TGTGCCAGCCAAGAGCGCAGGACTAGCAATCAGCCCCAGCATTTT
>12|TRBV12-3/TRBV12-4|many|.|TRBJ1-2
CASSFTNYGYTF
TGTGCCAGCAGTTTTACAAACTATGGCTACACCTTC
>14|TRBV7-9|few|.|TRBJ1-6
CASSWAGNNSPLHF
TGTGCCAGCAGCTGGGCAGGGAATAATTCACCCCTCCACTTT
>18|TRBV28|many|.|TRBJ1-4
CASRRQPGPNGLGEKLFF
TGTGCCAGCAGACGACAACCAGGGCCCAACGGCCTGGGTGAAAAACTGTTTTTT
>16|TRBV6-2/TRBV6-3|.|TRBD1|TRBJ2-3
CASSTGTGGAADTQYF
TGTGCCAGCAGCACCGGGACAGGGGGGGCCGCAGATACGCAGTATTTT
>12|TRBV15|few|.|TRBJ2-7
CATSRSPDEQYF
TGTGCCACCAGCAGATCCCCGGACGAGCAGTACTTC
>15|TRBV7-9|many|.|TRBJ1-1
CASSSNGGANTEAFF
TGTGCCAGCAGCTCCAACGGGGGGGCGAACACTGAAGCTTTCTTT
>12|TRBV3-1|many|.|TRBJ1-1
CASSQANTEAFF
TGTGCCAGCAGCCAGGCGAACACTGAAGCTTTCTTT
>16|TRBV19|.|.|TRBJ2-3
CASSIGGSSSTDTQYF
TGTGCCAGTAGTATCGGGGGATCCTCTAGCACAGATACGCAGTATTTT
>15|TRBV12-3/TRBV12-4|many|TRBD1|TRBJ1-2
CASSSRQGQDYGYTF
TGTGCCAGCAGTTCCCGACAGGGACAGGACTATGGCTACACCTTC
>17|TRBV28|many|TRBD2|TRBJ2-6
CASSSGTSGSGANVLTF
TGTGCCAGCAGTTCCGGGACTAGCGGCTCTGGGGCCAACGTCCTGACTTTC
>13|TRBV6-5|many|.|TRBJ2-7
CASSYSVGAEQYF
TGTGCCAGCAGTTACTCGGTTGGCGCCGAGCAGTACTTC
>14|TRBV28|many|.|TRBJ1-3
CASSSPGSGNTIYF
TGTGCCAGCAGTTCCCCAGGCTCTGGAAACACCATATATTTT
>15|TRBV2|many|.|TRBJ2-3
CASSPSASGTDTQYF
TGTGCCAGCAGTCCAAGCGCTAGCGGCACAGATACGCAGTATTTT
>14|TRBV7-2|many|.|TRBJ2-7
CASSLALQTYEQYF
TGTGCCAGCAGCTTAGCGCTACAGACCTACGAGCAGTACTTC
>15|TRBV28|many|TRBD1|TRBJ2-5
CASSLEGASGETQYF
TGTGCCAGCAGTTTAGAGGGGGCATCCGGAGAGACCCAGTACTTC
>16|TRBV3-1|.|.|TRBJ2-1
CASSQDLSPFYNEQFF
TGTGCCAGCAGCCAAGATCTTAGCCCCTTCTACAATGAGCAGTTCTTC
>15|TRBV6-1|few|TRBD1|TRBJ1-5
CASRPGAGGYQPQHF
TGTGCCAGCAGGCCCGGGGCAGGGGGGTATCAGCCCCAGCATTTT
>16|TRBV4-1|few|TRBD2|TRBJ2-4
CASSQNSGSTKNIQYF
TGCGCCAGCAGCCAAAATAGCGGGTCGACCAAAAACATTCAGTACTTC
>14|TRBV6-5|many|TRBD2|TRBJ2-7
CASSYSGIRYEQYF
TGTGCCAGCAGTTACAGCGGGATTCGTTACGAGCAGTACTTC
>13|TRBV6-1|many|.|TRBJ1-5
CASGYTDNQPQHF
TGTGCCAGCGGATACACAGACAATCAGCCCCAGCATTTT
>16|TRBV3-1|.|.|TRBJ1-2
CASSQVLTDANYGYTF
TGTGCCAGCAGCCAAGTCTTAACAGACGCTAACTATGGCTACACCTTC